These 23 T cell receptor beta chains came from one sample sequenced in a study of shared clonotypes between healthy human individuals. CD45RO-negative cells were positively selected for CCR7, leaving out terminally differentiated effector memory CD45RA+ cells. TCRdb's copy holds only in-frame clones and misses some; the assay was immunoSEQ multiplex PCR. Of around 2,000,000 clones in the sample, under 95% are singletons; the top ten hold over 1.5%. The sequenced material came from naive CD8+ T cells from PBMCs. These receptors were collected from a man younger than 35 in good health. Some clones in this sample may be carry-over from other donors' samples.

This clone has just a few counts. The sample has other DNA sequences that encode this CDR3 too. The chain combines TRBV27 with TRBJ2-7; D gene ambiguous. The germline gives CDR1 MNHEY, CDR2 SMNVEV (reference sequence). CDR3 length equals 13 residues. V shed 2 bases and J shed 2 bases, with 7 bases lying between them. This CDR3 is CASSLGSTYEQYF. As DNA, the CDR3 is TGTGCCAGCAGTTTAGGAAGCACCTACGAGCAGTACTTC.

The J gene is TRBJ2-1, the V gene TRBV18, with unresolved D. Germline lookup yields CDR1 KGHSH and CDR2 LQKENI. The CDR3 has 14 amino acids. Trimming stripped 0 bases from V and 10 bases from J, with 13 bases between. Here the CDR3 DNA reads TGTGCCAGCTCACCACCCGCGGTACTTGAAGAGCAGTTCTTC. Translation gives CASSPPAVLEEQFF.

Here the CDR3 DNA reads TGTGCCAGCAGTGTAAATCCAGGGCGGACTGAAGCTTTCTTT. This translates into CASSVNPGRTEAFF. This rearrangement joins TRBV27 to TRBJ1-1, with a possible D match to TRBD1 (5 bases). The germline V gene has CDR1 MNHEY and CDR2 SMNVEV (reference sequence). This CDR3 is built from 14 residues. Trimming took 5 bases from V and 5 from J, leaving 15 bases between them.

This chain joins TRBV18 and TRBJ1-4; D remains ambiguous. The CDR3 length is 15 residues. Trimming removed 2 bases from V and 4 bases from J, with 11 bases in between. The germline V gene has CDR1 KGHSH and CDR2 LQKENI. The CDR3, as DNA: TGTGCCAGCTCACCATCGGGCCTCCTTAATGAAAAACTGTTTTTT. As protein: CASSPSGLLNEKLFF.

The chain links TRBV11-3 to TRBJ2-1, with D unclear. The V and J ends lost 0 bases and 9 bases respectively, with 9 bases between them. CDR3 length: 13 amino acids. The germline V gene has CDR1 SGHNT and CDR2 YENEEA. CDR3 sequence reads: CASSLELGVEQFF. Here the CDR3 DNA reads TGTGCCAGCAGCTTAGAACTTGGGGTTGAGCAGTTCTTC.

The chain recombines TRBV2 with TRBJ2-1; 9 bases fit TRBD2. J lost 0 bases, V lost 6 bases, and 9 bases had no gene match. The CDR3 has 17 residues. Germline V gives CDR1 SNHLY, CDR2 FYNNEI. CDR3 sequence reads: CASRLKQLAGSYNEQFF. CDR3 nucleotide sequence: TGTGCCAGCAGACTCAAGCAACTAGCGGGCTCCTACAATGAGCAGTTCTTC.

The chain employs TRBV11-2 and TRBJ2-2; TRBD2 agrees at 9 bases. Trimming took 7 bases from V and 1 from J; bases not matched to a gene: 10. CDR1 and CDR2 from the germline V gene are SGHAT and FQNNGV. The CDR3 is 17 residues long. The CDR3, as DNA: TGTGCCAGCACCCCCCGTGAAGCGGGAGGGAACACCGGGGAGCTGTTTTTT. Translated: CASTPREAGGNTGELFF.

The rearrangement uses TRBV5-1 and TRBJ2-3; D remains unclear. V was cut by 0 bases and J by 0 bases, with 8 bases left in between. Germline V lookup: CDR1 SGHRS, CDR2 YFSETQ. The CDR3 has 15 residues. DNA for the CDR3: TGCGCCAGCAGCTTGGAGGGTGCTAGCACAGATACGCAGTATTTT. The encoded protein is CASSLEGASTDTQYF.

Regarding this clone: A much larger clone lies a single base off, so this may be a read error. The rearrangement links TRBV28 to TRBJ1-1; D possibly corresponds to TRBD1 (5 bases). CDR1 is MDHEN, CDR2 SYDVKM, per germline. CDR3 length: 13 residues. Trimming cost V 5 bases and J 0 bases, with 7 bases left between them. The CDR3 spells CASSDRLNTEAFF. The CDR3 DNA sequence: TGTGCCAGCAGTGACAGATTGAACACTGAAGCTTTCTTT.

This chain connects TRBV5-1 to TRBJ2-3, with 7 bases identical to TRBD1. The CDR3 totals 16 residues. V gave up 0 bases and J gave up 1 base; unmatched junction bases: 5. Germline CDR1 SGHRS, CDR2 YFSETQ. CDR3 amino acids: CASSLDPGQGTDTQYF. The CDR3 DNA reads TGCGCCAGCAGCTTGGACCCCGGACAGGGCACAGATACGCAGTATTTT. The whole variable domain, remainder taken from reference TRBV5-1 and TRBJ2-3, is KAGVTQTPRYLIKTRGQQVTLSCSPISGHRSVSWYQQTPGQGLQFLFEYFSETQRNKGNFPGRFSGRQFSNSRSEMNVSTLELGDSALYLCASSLDPGQGTDTQYFGPGTRLTVL.

The genes are TRBV11-2 and TRBJ1-2; D unresolved. The CDR3 has 12 residues. The V and J ends lost 1 base and 8 bases respectively, with 8 bases between them. Germline V gene lookup returns CDR1 SGHAT and CDR2 FQNNGV. CDR3 nucleotides: TGTGCCAGCAGCTTAGTAGGGAGCGGCTACACCTTC. It encodes CASSLVGSGYTF.

The chain links TRBV6-6 to TRBJ2-1, with 8 nucleotides matching TRBD1. After removal of 5 bases from V and 6 bases from J, the junction contained 6 bases not matched to a gene. CDR3 length: 14 amino acids. CDR1 MNHNY and CDR2 SVGAGI come from the germline V gene (reference sequence). As DNA, the CDR3 is TGTGCCAGCAGTCTAGGACAGGGAAGCAATGAGCAGTTCTTC. Translating gives CASSLGQGSNEQFF.

The chain is built from TRBV11-2 and TRBJ2-3, with TRBD2 matching over 16 bases. Germline assignment: CDR1 SGHAT and CDR2 FQNNGV. CDR3 length equals 18 residues. V was pared by 5 bases and J by 1 base, with 6 bases of the junction left unmatched. The CDR3 DNA follows: TGTGCCAGCAGCGTGGGACTAGCGGGAGGGAAAGGCACAGATACGCAGTATTTT. Translation gives CASSVGLAGGKGTDTQYF. The whole variable domain, filled in from reference TRBV11-2 and TRBJ2-3, reads EAGVAQSPRYKIIEKRQSVAFWCNPISGHATLYWYQQILGQGPKLLIQFQNNGVVDDSQLPKDRFSAERLKGVDSTLKIQPAKLEDSAVYLCASSVGLAGGKGTDTQYFGPGTRLTVL.

This clone was counted once. The V and J genes are TRBV14 and TRBJ2-1; D possibly uses TRBD1 or TRBD2 (5 bases each). The CDR3 is made up of 17 amino acids. V shed 2 bases and J shed 8 bases, with 22 bases lying between them. Germline loops: CDR1 SGHDN, CDR2 FVKESK. The CDR3 protein is CASSQLGVRGISHEQFF. CDR3 DNA sequence: TGTGCCAGCAGCCAATTGGGGGTAAGGGGTATAAGTCATGAGCAGTTCTTC.

The CDR3 region has the DNA TGTGCCAGCAGCCCGGGACTAGCGGGATTAGAGACCCAGTACTTC. Amino acid sequence: CASSPGLAGLETQYF. V and J are TRBV5-4 and TRBJ2-5; 13 bases are shared with TRBD2. The germline CDR1 and CDR2 sequences are SGHNT and YYREEE (reference sequence). There are 15 residues in the CDR3. V shed 4 bases and J 4 bases; nucleotides not matched to a gene: 4.

The V call is TRBV9, the J call TRBJ2-2, with 13 nucleotides matching TRBD2. Germline lookup yields CDR1 SGDLS and CDR2 YYNGEE. This CDR3 region has 17 residues. V shed 3 bases, J shed 4 bases, and the junction held 6 bases outside the gene matches. CDR3: CASSETSGRDFTGELFF. The CDR3, as DNA: TGTGCCAGCAGCGAAACTAGCGGGAGGGACTTCACCGGGGAGCTGTTTTTT.

The chain carries TRBV11-2 and TRBJ2-7; D remains unclear. The V gene lost 0 bases and the J gene lost 2 bases, with 11 bases spanning the gap. CDR1 is SGHAT, CDR2 FQNNGV, per germline. This CDR3 contains 15 residues. The CDR3 DNA sequence: TGTGCCAGCAGCTTAGATACCGGGCGAGCCTACGAGCAGTACTTC. This codes for CASSLDTGRAYEQYF.

J is TRBJ1-2 and V is TRBV7-9, with D possibly TRBD1 on 6 matching bases. In germline, CDR1 is SEHNR, CDR2 FQNEAQ (reference sequence). Trimming took off 10 bases at V and 2 bases at J, with 14 bases between the two ends. The CDR3 length is 13 residues. CDR3 region: CATLGGWNYGYTF. CDR3 sequence (DNA): TGTGCCACCCTAGGGGGTTGGAACTATGGCTACACCTTC.

The rearrangement uses TRBV10-2 and TRBJ2-7, with 9 bases identical to TRBD1. The V gene end was trimmed by 5 bases and the J gene end by 0 bases; junction bases not matched to a gene: 5. The CDR3 is made up of 15 amino acids. CDR1 and CDR2 from the germline V gene are WSHSY and SAAADI. In nucleotides, the CDR3 is TGCGCCAGCAGTCCCGGACAGGGGATCTCCTACGAGCAGTACTTC. Translation gives CASSPGQGISYEQYF.

This clone was recorded once. The chain employs TRBV5-5 and TRBJ2-7; a possible D gene is TRBD2 (6 bases). CDR1 is SGHKS, CDR2 YYEKEE, per germline (reference sequence). V was shortened by 1 base and J by 7 bases, with 9 bases between the two germline ends. There are 12 residues in the CDR3. The CDR3 is CASSLLADEQYF. The CDR3, as DNA: TGTGCCAGCAGCTTGTTAGCGGATGAGCAGTACTTC.

Concerning this clone itself: The same CDR3 is also encoded by other DNA sequences in this sample. The chain uses TRBV15 and TRBJ2-7, with no clear D. Trimming took 0 bases from V and 3 from J, leaving 12 bases between them. The length of the CDR3 is 15 residues. Germline loops: CDR1 LNHNV, CDR2 YYDKDF (reference sequence). Written as DNA, the CDR3 is TGTGCCACCAGCAGAGATTTAGGGTCTCTCTACGAGCAGTACTTC. This codes for CATSRDLGSLYEQYF.

The CDR3 loop reads CASSLQRNTIYF. In DNA form, the CDR3 reads TGTGCCAGCAGCTTACAGAGAAACACCATATATTTT. V gene TRBV13 combines with J gene TRBJ1-3, with D unclear. Trimming shortened V by 2 bases and J by 5 bases, and 4 bases separated the two germline ends. The CDR3 loop spans 12 amino acids. Per germline, CDR1 PRHDT and CDR2 FYEKMQ (reference sequence). The full variable domain, with the rest looked up from reference TRBV13 and TRBJ1-3, is AAGVIQSPRHLIKEKRETATLKCYPIPRHDTVYWYQQGPGQDPQFLISFYEKMQSDKGSIPDRFSAQQFSDYHSELNMSSLELGDSALYFCASSLQRNTIYFGEGSWLTVV.

This clone has more than one count but fewer than ten. The rearrangement links TRBV6-6 to TRBJ2-4, with 10 bases identical to TRBD1. The CDR3 spans 14 residues. V shed 6 bases and J 7 bases; nucleotides not matched to a gene: 6. The V gene's germline CDR1 is MNHNY and CDR2 SVGAGI (reference sequence). CDR3 sequence: CASRDAGQGNIQYF. For the CDR3, the DNA is TGTGCCAGCAGAGACGCGGGACAGGGGAACATTCAGTACTTC.